This is a list of T cell receptor beta chains from one sample in a study of blood T cell repertoires in COVID-19. Only in-frame clones appear in the TCRdb table, and some are missing; sequencing was by immunoSEQ multiplex PCR. The data hold around 94,000 clones, with about 87% observed a single time. The sample taken for sequencing was peripheral blood. These receptors were collected from a man between 50 and 59 years old with active or convalescent COVID-19. CDR3s include the opening cysteine and the closing phenylalanine or tryptophan. Each record gives: J gene, V gene, D gene, clone size, CDR3 protein, CDR3 DNA. D genes are given only for firm matches. A row's size may be missing; if present it is once, few, many or a size class.

TRBJ1-4,TRBV30,-,-,CAWSQGSSNEKLFF,TGTGCCTGGAGTCAGGGGAGTTCTAATGAAAAACTGTTTTTT
TRBJ2-1,TRBV24-1,TRBD2,-,CATSEVERGKQFF,TGTGCCACCAGTGAAGTGGAGCGGGGTAAGCAGTTCTTC
TRBJ1-5,TRBV5-8,-,once,CASSFRHDTSHNQPQHF,TGTGCCAGCAGCTTCCGACACGACACGTCTCACAATCAGCCCCAGCATTTT
TRBJ2-7,TRBV7-9,-,few,CASSLIGVEQYF,TGTGCCAGCAGCTTAATCGGGGTCGAGCAGTACTTC
TRBJ2-7,TRBV3-1/TRBV3-2,TRBD2,-,CASSKRPAGAYEQYF,TGTGCCAGCAGCAAACGCCCAGCGGGGGCCTACGAGCAGTACTTC
TRBJ2-1,TRBV2,-,-,CASSDMITYNEQFF,TGTGCCAGCAGCGACATGATAACCTACAATGAGCAGTTCTTC
TRBJ2-1,TRBV12-3/TRBV12-4,TRBD1,once,CASSLGQVNEQFF,TGTGCCAGCAGTTTGGGACAGGTCAATGAGCAGTTCTTC
TRBJ2-5,TRBV3-1/TRBV3-2,TRBD2,-,CASSQEGGGETQYF,TGTGCCAGCAGCCAAGAGGGCGGGGGAGAGACCCAGTACTTC
TRBJ2-3,TRBV20-1,TRBD2,-,CSASWLAGADTQYF,TGCAGTGCTAGTTGGCTAGCGGGGGCAGATACGCAGTATTTT
TRBJ1-2,TRBV2,TRBD1,-,CASSGTGDYGYTF,TGTGCCAGCAGTGGGACAGGGGACTATGGCTACACCTTC
TRBJ2-1,TRBV5-1,-,-,CASSLESVGLSNEQFF,TGCGCCAGCAGCTTGGAGTCCGTGGGGCTAAGCAATGAGCAGTTCTTC
TRBJ1-2,TRBV4-3,TRBD1,-,CASSHSGTANYGYTF,TGCGCCAGCAGCCACTCCGGGACAGCTAACTATGGCTACACCTTC
TRBJ1-3,TRBV7-8,-,-,CASSLGGLGNTIYF,TGTGCCAGCAGCTTAGGGGGGCTTGGAAACACCATATATTTT
TRBJ2-1,TRBV6-5,TRBD1,-,CASSLGQGGNEQFF,TGTGCCAGCAGCTTAGGACAGGGTGGAAATGAGCAGTTCTTC
TRBJ1-6,TRBV3-1/TRBV3-2,-,once,CASAEGERGSPLHF,TGTGCCAGCGCAGAGGGGGAAAGGGGTTCACCCCTCCACTTT
TRBJ1-2,TRBV6-6,TRBD1,-,CASMSGQRRGYTF,TGTGCCAGCATGTCGGGACAGAGACGTGGCTACACCTTC
TRBJ2-5,TRBV5-1,-,-,CASSTIPGTHQETQYF,TGCGCCAGCAGCACAATCCCCGGGACACACCAAGAGACCCAGTACTTC
TRBJ1-1,TRBV11-2,TRBD1,few,CASSSQGAEAFF,TGTGCCAGCAGCTCTCAGGGGGCTGAAGCTTTCTTT
TRBJ1-6,TRBV11-2,-,-,CASSDRGRWNSPLHF,TGTGCCAGCAGCGATAGGGGAAGATGGAATTCACCCCTCCACTTT
TRBJ2-3,TRBV6-4,TRBD2,-,CASSALGGADTQYF,TGTGCCAGCAGCGCCTTGGGGGGGGCAGATACGCAGTATTTT
TRBJ2-3,TRBV14,-,-,CASSQESADTQYF,TGTGCCAGCAGCCAAGAAAGCGCAGATACGCAGTATTTT
TRBJ1-3,TRBV28,-,-,CASTLRQNGNTIYF,TGTGCCAGCACCTTGCGACAGAATGGAAACACCATATATTTT
TRBJ2-3,TRBV7-9,TRBD1,-,CASTQGQGATDTQYF,TGTGCCAGCACCCAAGGACAGGGGGCAACAGATACGCAGTATTTT
TRBJ2-7,TRBV27,TRBD1,once,CASSLRQGIGEQYF,TGTGCCAGCAGTTTACGACAGGGTATTGGCGAGCAGTACTTC
TRBJ2-5,TRBV5-8,-,-,CASSLARGIVETQYF,TGTGCCAGCAGCTTGGCAAGGGGAATTGTGGAGACCCAGTACTTC
TRBJ2-3,TRBV19,TRBD1,-,CASSRGQQTSTDTQYF,TGTGCCAGTAGTAGGGGACAGCAAACAAGCACAGATACGCAGTATTTT
TRBJ2-1,TRBV19,-,few,CASSPQTAFNEQFF,TGTGCCAGTAGTCCACAGACAGCCTTCAATGAGCAGTTCTTC
TRBJ2-7,TRBV10-3,TRBD1,-,CAISESDRLTYEQYF,TGTGCCATCAGTGAGTCGGACAGGCTCACCTACGAGCAGTACTTC
TRBJ2-5,TRBV7-2,TRBD2,-,CASSLAASGGAIGETQYF,TGTGCCAGCAGCTTAGCGGCTAGCGGGGGGGCCATCGGGGAGACCCAGTACTTC
TRBJ1-5,TRBV2,-,-,CASSEGGQPQHF,TGTGCCAGCAGTGAAGGAGGACAGCCCCAGCATTTT
TRBJ1-2,TRBV3-1/TRBV3-2,-,-,CASSQVGSVGYTF,TGTGCCAGCAGCCAAGTCGGCAGCGTTGGCTACACCTTC
TRBJ2-2,TRBV19,TRBD2,-,CASRSGGTGELFF,TGTGCCAGTAGATCCGGGGGGACCGGGGAGCTGTTTTTT
TRBJ2-7,TRBV7-9,-,-,CASSSDLTSSYEQYF,TGTGCCAGCAGCTCAGATTTAACCAGCTCCTACGAGCAGTACTTC
TRBJ2-1,TRBV19,TRBD1,-,CASSRDRDGRKQFF,TGTGCCAGTAGTCGGGACAGGGACGGTCGGAAGCAGTTCTTC
TRBJ1-6,TRBV28,TRBD1,-,CASSTGTGVGIGSPLHF,TGTGCCAGCAGTACCGGGACAGGGGTTGGGATCGGTTCACCCCTCCACTTT
TRBJ2-3,TRBV30,TRBD2,-,CAWSVGGASDTQYF,TGTGCCTGGAGTGTGGGAGGGGCGTCGGATACGCAGTATTTT
TRBJ1-2,TRBV18,-,-,CASSPGGAYGYTF,TGTGCCAGCTCACCGGGAGGGGCCTATGGCTACACCTTC
TRBJ2-3,TRBV5-1,TRBD1,-,CASSRGQVLVSTDTQYF,TGCGCCAGCAGCAGGGGACAGGTCCTAGTTAGCACAGATACGCAGTATTTT
TRBJ2-5,TRBV7-2,-,-,CASSLGGAAQETQYF,TGTGCCAGCAGCCTCGGCGGGGCCGCCCAAGAGACCCAGTACTTC
TRBJ2-3,TRBV10-3,TRBD2,-,CAISLAGPDTQYF,TGTGCCATCAGCCTAGCGGGGCCAGATACGCAGTATTTT